This is a list of T cell receptor beta chains from one sample in a study of blood T cell repertoires in COVID-19. Profiled with immunoSEQ multiplex PCR; TCRdb holds only in-frame clones, not every one. Counted here are about 250,000 clones, 90% occurring once; the ten biggest clones make up approximately 2.1%. Sequenced: peripheral blood. The receptor source for this set is a woman aged 60-70 years with COVID-19, enrolled during active disease. Each CDR3 is given with its conserved first and last residue. Each record gives: D gene, V gene, J gene, clone size, CDR3 DNA, CDR3 protein. The D gene is left open where the match is weak. Size is stated for part of the rows, as once, few or many counts, or as a class when the clone is expanded.

-	TRBV3-1/TRBV3-2	TRBJ2-1	-	TGTGCCAGCAGTTACTCAAATGAGCAGTTCTTC	CASSYSNEQFF
-	TRBV7-9	TRBJ1-1	-	TGTGCCAGCAGCTTAGCCCCAAATGAAGCTTTCTTT	CASSLAPNEAFF
-	TRBV19	TRBJ1-2	-	TGTGCCAGCAGTCCGGGGGGCTATGGCTACACCTTC	CASSPGGYGYTF
TRBD1	TRBV30	TRBJ1-2	-	TGTGCCTGGAGTAAGACCCTCAGGGGGGATGGCTACACCTTC	CAWSKTLRGDGYTF
TRBD1	TRBV27	TRBJ1-4	-	TGTGCCAGCAGTGCGACAGGGCGGGCTGGGGAAAAACTGTTTTTT	CASSATGRAGEKLFF
-	TRBV11-3	TRBJ1-4	-	TGTGCCAGCAGCCCGAGGTTCCAGGGCTACTATGAAAAACTGTTTTTT	CASSPRFQGYYEKLFF
TRBD1	TRBV3-1/TRBV3-2	TRBJ1-1	-	TGTGCCAGCAGCCTGAACAGGGGCACTGAAGCTTTCTTT	CASSLNRGTEAFF
TRBD1	TRBV19	TRBJ2-7	-	TGTGCCAGTAAAAGGACAGGCCTCTCCTACGAGCAGTACTTC	CASKRTGLSYEQYF
-	TRBV2	TRBJ1-2	-	TGTGCCAGCAGTGAAGCGCGACAGCGCTATGGCTACACCTTC	CASSEARQRYGYTF
TRBD1	TRBV19	TRBJ1-5	-	TGTGCCAGTAGTATGACAAGACAGGGAGGCCGACAGCCCCAGCATTTT	CASSMTRQGGRQPQHF
-	TRBV29-1	TRBJ2-7	-	TGCAGCGTCGTGGGGGGGGACAGGACCTACGAGCAGTACTTC	CSVVGGDRTYEQYF
-	TRBV6-5	TRBJ2-1	-	TGTGCCAGCAATAAGGAGGCTTACAATGAGCAGTTCTTC	CASNKEAYNEQFF
-	TRBV27	TRBJ2-7	-	TGTGCCAGCAGCTCACTGCAGGGTTACGAGCAGTACTTC	CASSSLQGYEQYF
TRBD1	TRBV7-2	TRBJ1-5	-	TGTGCCAGCAGCTTATCAGGGGGCAGGGATCAGCCCCAGCATTTT	CASSLSGGRDQPQHF
TRBD1	TRBV6-2/TRBV6-3	TRBJ1-2	-	TGTGCCAGCAGTCGGACAGGAAGTAACTTGGGGTACACCTTC	CASSRTGSNLGYTF
TRBD1	TRBV11-2	TRBJ1-6	-	TGTGCCAGCAGCTTAGTCGGGACAGGGATCCGGTCACCCCTCCACTTT	CASSLVGTGIRSPLHF
-	TRBV11-2	TRBJ1-3	-	TGTGCCAGCAGCTTAGACAGGGCTGGAAACACCATATATTTT	CASSLDRAGNTIYF
-	TRBV7-2	TRBJ1-6	-	TGTGCCAGCAGCTCCCAGGGTGGGGGGTGGTCACCCCTCCACTTT	CASSSQGGGWSPLHF
TRBD2	TRBV11-2	TRBJ2-1	-	TGTGCCAGCAGCCCCCGAGTTAGCGGGGGCGGGGAGCAGTTCTTC	CASSPRVSGGGEQFF
TRBD2	TRBV10-1	TRBJ2-3	-	TGCGCCAGCAGGGCACCGAGTTCATCCGGGGGGATTCGCACAGATACGCAGTATTTT	CASRAPSSSGGIRTDTQYF
-	TRBV6-5	TRBJ1-2	once	TGTGCCAGCAGTTACTCCCAGGGAACCCGGGACTATGGCTACACCTTC	CASSYSQGTRDYGYTF
TRBD1	TRBV10-3	TRBJ2-2	-	TGTGCCATCAGTGATAGGGGACAGGCAACCGGGGAGCTGTTTTTT	CAISDRGQATGELFF
TRBD2	TRBV5-1	TRBJ2-4	-	TGCGCCAGCAGCCTGGGGGGGAGGAAAAACATTCAGTACTTC	CASSLGGRKNIQYF
-	TRBV18	TRBJ2-2	-	TGTGCCAGCTCCCCACAGGCGGGGCGCACCGGGGAGCTGTTTTTT	CASSPQAGRTGELFF